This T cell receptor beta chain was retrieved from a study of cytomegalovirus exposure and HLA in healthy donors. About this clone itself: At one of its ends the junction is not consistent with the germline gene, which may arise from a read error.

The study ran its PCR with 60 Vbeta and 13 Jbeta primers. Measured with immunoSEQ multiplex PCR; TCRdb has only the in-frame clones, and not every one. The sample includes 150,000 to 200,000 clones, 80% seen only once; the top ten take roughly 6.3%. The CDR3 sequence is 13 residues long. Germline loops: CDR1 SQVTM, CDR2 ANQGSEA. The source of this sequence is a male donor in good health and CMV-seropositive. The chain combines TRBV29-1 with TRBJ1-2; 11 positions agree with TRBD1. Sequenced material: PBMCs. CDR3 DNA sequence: TGCAGCGGTGGACAGGGGGCAGGGTATGGCCACACCTTC. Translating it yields CSGGQGAGYGHTF. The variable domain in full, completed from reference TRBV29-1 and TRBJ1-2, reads SAVISQKPSRDICQRGTSLTIQCQVDSQVTMMFWYRQQPGQSLTLIATANQGSEATYESGFVIDKFPISRPNLTFSTLTVSNMSPEDSSIYLCSGGQGAGYGHTFGSGTRLTVV.